This passage covers 28 T cell receptor beta chains from one sample sequenced in a study of cytomegalovirus exposure and HLA in healthy donors. Primers: 60 Vbeta forward and 13 Jbeta reverse. Sequencing was performed with immunoSEQ multiplex PCR; in TCRdb, only in-frame clones are kept and a portion is missing. Among roughly 180,000 clones listed, 77% were seen once. The sample was PBMCs. Receptors were obtained from a woman aged 25 to 39 in good health and CMV-seropositive.

This rearrangement joins TRBV28 to TRBJ1-5; D gene uncertain. In germline, CDR1 is MDHEN, CDR2 SYDVKM. The CDR3 extends over 13 amino acids. Trimming stripped 1 base from V and 5 bases from J, with 6 bases between. CDR3 nucleotides: TGTGCCAGCAGTTTATCCCTTGATCAGCCCCAGCATTTT. Its translation is CASSLSLDQPQHF.

This chain uses TRBV28 with TRBJ2-5, with a weak D call TRBD2 (6 bases). V lost 5 bases, J lost 2 bases, and 27 bases lay in between. Germline V gene lookup returns CDR1 MDHEN and CDR2 SYDVKM. The CDR3 is 19 amino acids. In DNA, the CDR3 is TGTGCCAGCAGTCAGCTGATCCTTGACGGGAGCGAATTACAAGAGACCCAGTACTTC. This sequence encodes CASSQLILDGSELQETQYF.

V usage is TRBV9 and J usage is TRBJ1-1; 7 nucleotides align to TRBD1. This CDR3 contains 14 residues. Germline CDR1 and CDR2: SGDLS and YYNGEE. V lost 0 bases and J lost 8; bases outside the gene matches: 7. CDR3 nucleotides: TGTGCCAGCAGCGTAGGGGGCACAGGGGTAGAAGCTTTCTTT. It specifies CASSVGGTGVEAFF.

The chain has TRBV18 and TRBJ1-4; a possible D gene is TRBD1 (6 bases). This CDR3 is built from 16 residues. With 2 bases removed from V and 0 bases from J, the gap between germline ends came to 10 bases. In germline, CDR1 is KGHSH, CDR2 LQKENI. For the CDR3, the DNA is TGTGCCAGCTCACCAGACAGGACTGCAACTAATGAAAAACTGTTTTTT. Translated, it gives CASSPDRTATNEKLFF.

This clone is a singleton in its sample. The chain uses TRBV7-2 and TRBJ1-2; possibly TRBD1 for D (5 bases). V was trimmed by 3 bases and J by 4 bases, leaving 15 bases between them. This CDR3 contains 15 residues. Germline V CDR1 and CDR2: SGHTA, FQGNSA. The CDR3 DNA follows: TGTGCCAGCAGCTTTGGGGGGTCGGGGGGCTATGGCTACACCTTC. It specifies CASSFGGSGGYGYTF.

The V call is TRBV5-6, the J call TRBJ1-5, with 9 bases lining up with TRBD1. The CDR3 runs 16 residues. CDR1 is SGHDT and CDR2 is YYEEEE in the germline V gene. The V and J ends lost 2 bases and 1 base, in that order; junction bases with no gene match: 4. The CDR3 is CASSLTGGWSNQPQHF. The CDR3 nucleotides read TGTGCCAGCAGCTTAACAGGGGGCTGGAGCAATCAGCCCCAGCATTTT.

The V call is TRBV10-1, the J call TRBJ2-5, with TRBD1 matching 9 bases. Germline lookup yields CDR1 WNHNN and CDR2 SYGVQD (reference sequence). V dropped 8 bases and J dropped 5; count of bases not matched to a gene: 9. The CDR3 sequence is 14 residues long. The CDR3 region has the DNA TGCGCCAGCTCCACCGCAGACAGGGGGGAGACCCAGTACTTC. Translation gives CASSTADRGETQYF.

The chain is built from TRBV5-6 and TRBJ1-4, with TRBD1 identical over 9 bases. With 3 bases clipped from V and 10 bases from J, the junction kept 1 base outside the gene matches. This CDR3 has 12 residues. Per germline, CDR1 SGHDT and CDR2 YYEEEE. CDR3 in amino acids: CASSSGQGKLFF. The CDR3 DNA sequence: TGTGCCAGCAGCTCGGGACAGGGAAAACTGTTTTTT. Combining the CDR3 with reference TRBV5-6 and TRBJ1-4 gives the whole variable domain DAGVTQSPTHLIKTRGQQVTLRCSPKSGHDTVSWYQQALGQGPQFIFQYYEEEERQRGNFPDRFSGHQFPNYSSELNVNALLLGDSALYLCASSSGQGKLFFGSGTQLSVL.

This chain joins TRBV28 and TRBJ2-3; maybe TRBD1 (6 bases). Per germline, CDR1 MDHEN and CDR2 SYDVKM. Between the trimmed V and J ends, which lost 5 bases and 4 bases, there was a span of 16 bases. This CDR3 is 15 amino acids long. Here the CDR3 reads CASSPRLTGSDTQYF. The CDR3 DNA reads TGTGCCAGCAGTCCCCGCCTTACAGGGTCAGATACGCAGTATTTT.

This clone has a single count. The V and J genes are TRBV4-1 and TRBJ2-6; no firm D call. This CDR3 comprises 18 residues. Trimming left V 1 base short and J 0 bases short, with 13 bases between. Germline assignment: CDR1 MGHRA and CDR2 YSYEKL. The CDR3 loop reads CASSQGPPSVSGANVLTF. The CDR3 DNA reads as TGCGCCAGCAGCCAAGGGCCCCCCAGCGTCTCTGGGGCCAACGTCCTGACTTTC.

The chain combines TRBV6-6 with TRBJ1-5; D is unresolved. Germline V gene lookup returns CDR1 MNHNY and CDR2 SVGAGI (reference sequence). The length of the CDR3 is 15 residues. The V end lost 11 bases, the J end lost 6 bases, and 23 bases lay between the germline ends. In DNA, the CDR3 is TGTGCCGCTAGTCCCGCGAGGCCCGGTAGTCAGCCCCAGCATTTT. As protein: CAASPARPGSQPQHF.

V usage is TRBV19 and J usage is TRBJ1-2; 9 nucleotides align to TRBD1. The J segment lost 6 bases and the V segment lost 8 bases, leaving 10 bases of the junction unmatched. The CDR3 length is 14 residues. Germline V lookup: CDR1 LNHDA, CDR2 SQIVND (reference sequence). The CDR3 coding sequence is TGTGCCAGTGGGCAACAGGGGGCTTATCATGGCTACACCTTC. Its translation is CASGQQGAYHGYTF.

V usage is TRBV6-5 and J usage is TRBJ1-1; D possibly corresponds to TRBD1 (6 bases). The germline V gene encodes CDR1 MNHEY and CDR2 SVGAGI. The V and J ends lost 5 bases and 6 bases respectively, with 13 bases between them. The length of the CDR3 is 13 residues. This CDR3 is CASSRGARAEAFF. The DNA of the CDR3 is TGTGCCAGCAGTCGGGGGGCTCGGGCTGAAGCTTTCTTT.

This clone was seen many times. This chain uses TRBV5-4 with TRBJ2-2; tentatively, D is TRBD2 (6 bases). The CDR3 is 17 residues long. V was cut by 3 bases and J by 0 bases, with 15 bases left in between. Germline V CDR1 and CDR2: SGHNT, YYREEE (reference sequence). The DNA of the CDR3 is TGTGCCAGCAGCTCGGGGGTTAAGTTGTCGAACACCGGGGAGCTGTTTTTT. Amino acid sequence: CASSSGVKLSNTGELFF.

The chain carries TRBV5-1 and TRBJ2-3; 10 bases are shared with TRBD2. The CDR3 has 17 amino acids. V was clipped by 4 bases and J by 6 bases; unmatched bases: 14. In germline, CDR1 is SGHRS, CDR2 YFSETQ. The CDR3 DNA sequence: TGCGCCAGCAGCCCCCCCAGGGTGGGGACTAGCGTGGATACGCAGTATTTT. This codes for CASSPPRVGTSVDTQYF.

The J gene is TRBJ2-7, the V gene TRBV4-3; D perhaps matches TRBD2 (6 bases). V lost 3 bases, J lost 7 bases, and 16 bases lay in between. The CDR3 is made up of 14 amino acids. Germline V gene sequence: CDR1 LGHNA, CDR2 YSLEER. The CDR3: CASSQIGGSGEQYF. CDR3 DNA sequence: TGCGCCAGCAGCCAGATCGGAGGAAGCGGGGAGCAGTACTTC.

This rearrangement joins TRBV28 to TRBJ1-2; tentative D call: TRBD1 (6 bases). CDR3 size: 14 residues. Trimming pared 6 bases from V and 3 bases from J, leaving 14 bases between. Germline loops: CDR1 MDHEN, CDR2 SYDVKM. This CDR3 is CASSRGGRYYGYTF. CDR3 DNA sequence: TGTGCCAGCAGCCGGGGGGGGCGGTACTATGGCTACACCTTC.

The chain recombines TRBV18 with TRBJ2-7, with D hard to call. Per the germline V gene, CDR1 is KGHSH and CDR2 is LQKENI. V dropped 0 bases and J dropped 4 bases, with 19 bases sitting between them. CDR3 length: 17 residues. The CDR3 loop is CASSPPPSVGLVYEQYF. The CDR3 DNA reads as TGTGCCAGCTCACCACCCCCCTCCGTCGGTCTGGTTTACGAGCAGTACTTC. The whole variable domain, remainder taken from reference TRBV18 and TRBJ2-7, is NAGVMQNPRHLVRRRGQEARLRCSPMKGHSHVYWYRQLPEEGLKFMVYLQKENIIDESGMPKERFSAEFPKEGPSILRIQQVVRGDSAAYFCASSPPPSVGLVYEQYFGPGTRLTVT.

The chain combines TRBV11-2 with TRBJ2-6; D is possibly TRBD2 (6 bases). This CDR3 has 16 amino acids. V lost 1 base and J 3 bases, leaving 10 bases between the germline ends. Germline-derived CDR1 and CDR2 are SGHAT and FQNNGV. CDR3 protein: CASSLAGGGGANVLTF. For the CDR3, the DNA is TGTGCCAGCAGCTTAGCCGGGGGTGGTGGGGCCAACGTCCTGACTTTC.

V and J are TRBV6-1 and TRBJ2-7, with 7 nucleotides matching TRBD1. V lost 6 bases and J lost 4; bases outside the gene matches: 6. The CDR3 has 13 residues. The germline V gene encodes CDR1 MNHNS and CDR2 SASEGT. The CDR3 region is CASSPDRVYEQYF. The DNA for the CDR3 is TGTGCCAGCAGCCCAGACAGGGTTTACGAGCAGTACTTC.

The chain joins TRBV4-3 to TRBJ2-2; D is unresolved. The V gene lost 4 bases and the J gene lost 6 bases, with 9 bases spanning the gap. Germline-derived CDR1 and CDR2 are LGHNA and YSLEER. CDR3 length equals 13 residues. CDR3 in amino acids: CASSPLGSGELFF. Written as DNA, the CDR3 is TGCGCCAGCAGCCCCCTCGGGTCCGGGGAGCTGTTTTTT.

This clone turned up a few times. The chain has TRBV29-1 and TRBJ2-3, with D possibly TRBD2 on 5 matching bases. Trimming shortened V by 5 bases and J by 2 bases, and 17 bases separated the two germline ends. The CDR3 length is 15 residues. The germline V gene has CDR1 SQVTM and CDR2 ANQGSEA. This CDR3 is CSVRTFRVSTDTQYF. The CDR3 nucleotides read TGCAGCGTTCGGACTTTCCGAGTGTCCACAGATACGCAGTATTTT.

The chain joins TRBV10-3 to TRBJ1-5; no clear D. Germline V gene data show CDR1 as ENHRY and CDR2 as SYGVKD. The CDR3 totals 14 residues. V shed 2 bases and J shed 3 bases, with 8 bases lying between them. CDR3 residues: CAISEGQLNQPQHF. CDR3 nucleotide sequence: TGTGCCATCAGTGAGGGGCAGCTCAATCAGCCCCAGCATTTT.

The chain combines TRBV6-5 with TRBJ1-1; D gene ambiguous. V gave up 2 bases and J gave up 5 bases, with 9 bases separating them. In germline, CDR1 is MNHEY, CDR2 SVGAGI. CDR3 length: 13 residues. DNA of the CDR3: TGTGCCAGCAGTTACAGACGGGAAACTGAAGCTTTCTTT. Encoded protein: CASSYRRETEAFF.

This clone occurred once. The chain uses TRBV7-6 and TRBJ2-5; a weak D match, TRBD2 (5 bases). The J call may be faulty, since TRBJ2-7 better matches the DNA end. This CDR3 region has 14 residues. Germline lookup yields CDR1 SGHVS and CDR2 FNYEAQ. The DNA of the CDR3 is TGTGCCAGCAGCTTAGTCGGAGGCCTTTACGAGCAGTACTTC. This codes for CASSLVGGLYEQYF.

The rearrangement uses TRBV2 and TRBJ2-2; 15 bases align to TRBD2. The CDR3 consists of 17 residues. The J segment lost 2 bases and the V segment lost 6 bases, leaving 4 bases of the junction unmatched. Germline CDR1 SNHLY, CDR2 FYNNEI. The CDR3 DNA reads as TGTGCCAGCAGAGGACTAGCGGGAGGGCCCAACACCGGGGAGCTGTTTTTT. Translating gives CASRGLAGGPNTGELFF.

The chain is built from TRBV15 and TRBJ1-4, with 10 bases lining up with TRBD1. The CDR3 length is 17 residues. Germline CDR1 is LNHNV and CDR2 is YYDKDF (reference sequence). V lost 2 bases and J lost 0; bases outside the gene matches: 3. Here the CDR3 DNA reads TGTGCCACCAGCAGACAAGGACAGGGGGCAACTAATGAAAAACTGTTTTTT. Translation gives CATSRQGQGATNEKLFF.

The chain employs TRBV6-4 and TRBJ2-3; 8 nucleotides match TRBD2. The CDR3 has 14 residues. The V and J ends lost 3 bases and 1 base, in that order; junction bases with no gene match: 0. CDR1 is MRHNA, CDR2 SNTAGT, per germline. This CDR3 is CASSETSGTDTQYF. CDR3 nucleotide sequence: TGTGCCAGCAGTGAGACTAGCGGCACAGATACGCAGTATTTT.